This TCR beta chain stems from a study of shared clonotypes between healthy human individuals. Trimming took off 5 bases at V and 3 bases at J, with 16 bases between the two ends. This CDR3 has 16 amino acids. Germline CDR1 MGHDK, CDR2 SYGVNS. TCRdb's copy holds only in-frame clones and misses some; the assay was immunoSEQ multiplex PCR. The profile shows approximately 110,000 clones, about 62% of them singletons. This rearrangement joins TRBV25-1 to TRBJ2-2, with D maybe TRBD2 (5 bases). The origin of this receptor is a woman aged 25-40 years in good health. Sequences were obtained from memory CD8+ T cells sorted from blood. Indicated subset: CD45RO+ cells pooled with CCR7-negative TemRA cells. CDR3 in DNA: TGTGCCAGCAGTCCCCGCCGGGAATTAGACACCGGGGAGCTGTTTTTT. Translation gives CASSPRRELDTGELFF.